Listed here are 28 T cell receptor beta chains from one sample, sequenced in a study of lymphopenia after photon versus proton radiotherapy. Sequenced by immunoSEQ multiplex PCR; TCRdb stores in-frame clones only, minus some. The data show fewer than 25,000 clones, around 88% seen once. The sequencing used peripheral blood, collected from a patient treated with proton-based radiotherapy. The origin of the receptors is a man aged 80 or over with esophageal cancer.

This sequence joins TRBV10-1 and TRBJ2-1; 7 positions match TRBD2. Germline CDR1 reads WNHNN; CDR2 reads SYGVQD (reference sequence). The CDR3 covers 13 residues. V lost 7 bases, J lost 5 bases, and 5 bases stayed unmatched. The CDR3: CASKRDLDNEQFF. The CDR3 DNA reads TGCGCCAGCAAGCGGGACCTCGACAATGAGCAGTTCTTC.

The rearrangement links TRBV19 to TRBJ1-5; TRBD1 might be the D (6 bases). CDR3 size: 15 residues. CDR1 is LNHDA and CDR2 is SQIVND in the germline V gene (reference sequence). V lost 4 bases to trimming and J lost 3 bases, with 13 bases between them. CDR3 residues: CASSTRQAINQPQHF. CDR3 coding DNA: TGTGCCAGTAGTACCAGACAGGCCATCAATCAGCCCCAGCATTTT.

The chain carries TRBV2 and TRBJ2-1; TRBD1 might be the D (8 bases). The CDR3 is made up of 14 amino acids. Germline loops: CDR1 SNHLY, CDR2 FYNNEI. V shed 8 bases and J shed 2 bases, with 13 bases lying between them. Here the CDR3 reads CASQGAGAYNEQFF. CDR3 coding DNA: TGTGCCAGCCAGGGGGCGGGGGCCTACAATGAGCAGTTCTTC.

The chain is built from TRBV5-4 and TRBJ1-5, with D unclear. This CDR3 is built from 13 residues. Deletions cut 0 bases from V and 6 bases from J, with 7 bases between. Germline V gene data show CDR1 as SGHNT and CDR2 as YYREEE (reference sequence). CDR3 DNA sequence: TGTGCCAGCAGCTTGGGCCGTACTCAGCCCCAGCATTTT. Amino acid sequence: CASSLGRTQPQHF.

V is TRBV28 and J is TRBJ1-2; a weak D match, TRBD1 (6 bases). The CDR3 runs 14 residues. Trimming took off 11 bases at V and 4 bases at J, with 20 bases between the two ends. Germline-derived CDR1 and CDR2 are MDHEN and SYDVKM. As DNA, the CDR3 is TGTGCCTCTACCTCTGGGGGGGGCTCCTATGGCTACACCTTC. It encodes CASTSGGGSYGYTF.

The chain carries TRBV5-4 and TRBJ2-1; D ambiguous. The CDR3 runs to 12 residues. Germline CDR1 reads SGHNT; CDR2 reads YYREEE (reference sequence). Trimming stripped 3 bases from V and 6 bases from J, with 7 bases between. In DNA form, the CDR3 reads TGTGCCAGCAGCTCAAAGGCCAATGAGCAGTTCTTC. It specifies CASSSKANEQFF.

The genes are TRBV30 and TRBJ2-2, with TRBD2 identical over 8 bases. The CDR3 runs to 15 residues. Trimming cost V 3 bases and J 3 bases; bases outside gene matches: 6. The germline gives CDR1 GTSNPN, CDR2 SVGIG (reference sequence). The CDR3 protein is CAWSAGRVYTGELFF. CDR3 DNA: TGTGCCTGGAGCGCCGGGAGGGTGTACACCGGGGAGCTGTTTTTT.

This chain's CDR3 is CASSLARRLAGGPRQFF. As DNA, the CDR3 is TGTGCCAGCAGCTTAGCGCGTCGACTAGCGGGAGGGCCCAGGCAGTTCTTC. The chain recombines TRBV7-8 with TRBJ2-1; 14 bases line up with TRBD2. J gave up 12 bases and V 0 bases, and 10 bases lay outside the gene matches. This CDR3 comprises 17 residues. The V gene's germline CDR1 is SGHVS and CDR2 FQNEAQ.

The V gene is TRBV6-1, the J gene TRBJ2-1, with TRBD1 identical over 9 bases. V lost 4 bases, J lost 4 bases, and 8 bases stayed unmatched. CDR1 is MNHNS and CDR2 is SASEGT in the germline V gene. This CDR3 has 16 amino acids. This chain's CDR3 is CASSAPKGQGYNEQFF. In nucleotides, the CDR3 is TGTGCCAGCAGTGCCCCGAAGGGACAGGGTTACAATGAGCAGTTCTTC.

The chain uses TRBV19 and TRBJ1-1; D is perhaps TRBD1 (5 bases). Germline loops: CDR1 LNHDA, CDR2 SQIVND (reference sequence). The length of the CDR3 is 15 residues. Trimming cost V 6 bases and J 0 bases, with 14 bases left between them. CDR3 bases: TGTGCCAGTAGCCCTGGGGACGGGTTGAACACTGAAGCTTTCTTT. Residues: CASSPGDGLNTEAFF. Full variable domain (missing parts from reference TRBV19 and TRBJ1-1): DGGITQSPKYLFRKEGQNVTLSCEQNLNHDAMYWYRQDPGQGLRLIYYSQIVNDFQKGDIAEGYSVSREKKESFPLTVTSAQKNPTAFYLCASSPGDGLNTEAFFGQGTRLTVV.

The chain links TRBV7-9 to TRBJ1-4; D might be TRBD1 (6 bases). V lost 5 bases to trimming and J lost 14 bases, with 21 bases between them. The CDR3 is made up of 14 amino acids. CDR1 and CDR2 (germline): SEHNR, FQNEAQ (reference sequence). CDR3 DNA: TGTGCCAGCAGCCTACGAGGGAAACAGGGTATTCTGTTTTTT. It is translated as CASSLRGKQGILFF.

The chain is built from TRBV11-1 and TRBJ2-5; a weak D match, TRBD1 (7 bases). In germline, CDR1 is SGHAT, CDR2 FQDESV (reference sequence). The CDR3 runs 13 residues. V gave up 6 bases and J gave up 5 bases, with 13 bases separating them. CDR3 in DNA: TGTGCCAGCAGGGAGGGGGCTGGGGAGACCCAGTACTTC. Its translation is CASREGAGETQYF.

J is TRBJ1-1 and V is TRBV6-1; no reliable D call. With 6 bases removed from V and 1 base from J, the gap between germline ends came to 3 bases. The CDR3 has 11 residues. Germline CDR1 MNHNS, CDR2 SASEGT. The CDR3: CASRENTEAFF. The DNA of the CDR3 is TGTGCCAGCAGGGAGAACACTGAAGCTTTCTTT.

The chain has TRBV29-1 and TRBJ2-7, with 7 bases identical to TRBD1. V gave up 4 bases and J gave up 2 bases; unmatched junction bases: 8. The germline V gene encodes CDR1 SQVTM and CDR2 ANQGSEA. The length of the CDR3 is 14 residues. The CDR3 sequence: CSVGRTGATYEQYF. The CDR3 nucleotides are TGCAGCGTTGGGAGGACAGGTGCAACCTACGAGCAGTACTTC.

CDR3 sequence reads: CASSLKGSASSYEQYF. The CDR3 bases are TGTGCCAGCAGCTTAAAGGGAAGCGCCTCATCCTACGAGCAGTACTTC. V usage is TRBV7-2 and J usage is TRBJ2-7, with D hard to call. Germline V CDR1 and CDR2: SGHTA, FQGNSA. The CDR3 extends over 16 amino acids. Between the trimmed V and J ends, which lost 2 bases and 1 base, there was a span of 15 bases.

CDR3 residues: CASSLGGLAGGTDTQYF. In DNA form, the CDR3 reads TGCGCCAGCAGCTTGGGAGGACTAGCGGGAGGGACAGATACGCAGTATTTT. This rearrangement joins TRBV5-1 to TRBJ2-3; 15 nucleotides match TRBD2. Trimming removed 0 bases from V and 3 bases from J; junction bases left unmatched: 2. There are 17 residues in the CDR3. Germline V gene sequence: CDR1 SGHRS, CDR2 YFSETQ.

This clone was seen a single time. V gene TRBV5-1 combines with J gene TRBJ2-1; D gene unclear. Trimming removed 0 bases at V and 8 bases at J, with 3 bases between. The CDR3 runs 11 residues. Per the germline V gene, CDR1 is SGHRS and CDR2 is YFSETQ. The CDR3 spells CASSLGYEQFF. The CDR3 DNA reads TGCGCCAGCAGCTTGGGGTATGAGCAGTTCTTC.

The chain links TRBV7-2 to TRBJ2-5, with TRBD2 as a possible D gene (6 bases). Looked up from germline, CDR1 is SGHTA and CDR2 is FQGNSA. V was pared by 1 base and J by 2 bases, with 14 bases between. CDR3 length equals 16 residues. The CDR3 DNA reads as TGTGCCAGCAGCTTAGGAGGGGTCGCGGGGCAAGAGACCCAGTACTTC. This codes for CASSLGGVAGQETQYF.

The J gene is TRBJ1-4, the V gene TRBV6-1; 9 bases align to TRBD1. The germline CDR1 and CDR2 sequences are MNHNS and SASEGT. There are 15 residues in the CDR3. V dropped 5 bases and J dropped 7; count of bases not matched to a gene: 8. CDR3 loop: CASSPRGQGGEKLFF. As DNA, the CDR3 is TGTGCCAGCAGTCCCCGGGGACAGGGTGGTGAAAAACTGTTTTTT.

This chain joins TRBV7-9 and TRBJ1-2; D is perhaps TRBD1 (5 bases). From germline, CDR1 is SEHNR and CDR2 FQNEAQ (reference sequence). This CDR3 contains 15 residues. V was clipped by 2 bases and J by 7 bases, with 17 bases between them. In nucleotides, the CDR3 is TGTGCCAGCAGCTTAAGGTTAGACAGCGTCCCTGGCTACACCTTC. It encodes CASSLRLDSVPGYTF.

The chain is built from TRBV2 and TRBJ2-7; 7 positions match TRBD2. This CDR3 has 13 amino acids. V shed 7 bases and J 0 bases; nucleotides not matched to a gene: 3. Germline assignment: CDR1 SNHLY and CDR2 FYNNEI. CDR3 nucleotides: TGTGCCAGCAAGCGGGACTCCTCCTACGAGCAGTACTTC. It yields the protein CASKRDSSYEQYF.

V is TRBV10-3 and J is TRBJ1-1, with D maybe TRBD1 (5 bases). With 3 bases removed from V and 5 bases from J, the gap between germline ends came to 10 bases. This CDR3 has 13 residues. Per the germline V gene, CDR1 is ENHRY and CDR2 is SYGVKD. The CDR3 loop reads CAISDGGWTEAFF. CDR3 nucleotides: TGTGCCATCAGTGATGGGGGTTGGACTGAAGCTTTCTTT.

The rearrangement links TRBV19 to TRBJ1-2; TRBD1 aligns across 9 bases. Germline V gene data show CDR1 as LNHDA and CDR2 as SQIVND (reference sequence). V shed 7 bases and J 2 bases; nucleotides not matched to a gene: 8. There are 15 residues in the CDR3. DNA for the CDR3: TGTGCCAGTAAGACCTCAGGACAGGGGAACTATGGCTACACCTTC. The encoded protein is CASKTSGQGNYGYTF.

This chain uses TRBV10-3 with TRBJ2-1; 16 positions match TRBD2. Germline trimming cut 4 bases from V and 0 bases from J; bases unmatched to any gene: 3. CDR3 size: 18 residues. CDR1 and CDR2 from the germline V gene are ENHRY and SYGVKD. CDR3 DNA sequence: TGTGCCATCAGTGGGGGACTAGCGGGAGGGAGCTCCTACAATGAGCAGTTCTTC. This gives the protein CAISGGLAGGSSYNEQFF.

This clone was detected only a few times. Here the CDR3 reads CASSPRTGGEPQHF. CDR3 nucleotide sequence: TGTGCCAGCTCACCAAGAACAGGGGGAGAGCCCCAGCATTTT. The genes are TRBV18 and TRBJ1-5; 8 bases are shared with TRBD1. The CDR3 is 14 residues long. After removal of 2 bases from V and 8 bases from J, the junction contained 5 bases not matched to a gene. Per germline, CDR1 KGHSH and CDR2 LQKENI.

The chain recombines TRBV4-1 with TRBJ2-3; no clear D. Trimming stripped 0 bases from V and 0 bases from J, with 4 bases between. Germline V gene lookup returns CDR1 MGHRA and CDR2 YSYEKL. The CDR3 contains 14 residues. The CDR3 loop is CASSQDDSTDTQYF. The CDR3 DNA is TGCGCCAGCAGCCAAGATGACAGCACAGATACGCAGTATTTT.

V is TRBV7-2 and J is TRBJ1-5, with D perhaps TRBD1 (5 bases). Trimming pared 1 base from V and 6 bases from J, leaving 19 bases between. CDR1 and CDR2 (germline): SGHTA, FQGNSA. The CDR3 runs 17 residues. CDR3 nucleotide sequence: TGTGCCAGCAGCTTAGAGGGATGGGGGGGTGATAGTCAGCCCCAGCATTTT. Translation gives CASSLEGWGGDSQPQHF. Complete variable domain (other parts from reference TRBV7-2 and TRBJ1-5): GAGVSQSPSNKVTEKGKDVELRCDPISGHTALYWYRQSLGQGLEFLIYFQGNSAPDKSGLPSDRFSAERTGGSVSTLTIQRTQQEDSAVYLCASSLEGWGGDSQPQHFGDGTRLSIL.

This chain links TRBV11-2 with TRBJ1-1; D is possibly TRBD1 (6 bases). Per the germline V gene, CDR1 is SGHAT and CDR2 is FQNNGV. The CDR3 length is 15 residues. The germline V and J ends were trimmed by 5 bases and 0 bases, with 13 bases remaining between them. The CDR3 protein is CASSPRGGLNTEAFF. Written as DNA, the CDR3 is TGTGCCAGCAGCCCAAGGGGGGGATTGAACACTGAAGCTTTCTTT.